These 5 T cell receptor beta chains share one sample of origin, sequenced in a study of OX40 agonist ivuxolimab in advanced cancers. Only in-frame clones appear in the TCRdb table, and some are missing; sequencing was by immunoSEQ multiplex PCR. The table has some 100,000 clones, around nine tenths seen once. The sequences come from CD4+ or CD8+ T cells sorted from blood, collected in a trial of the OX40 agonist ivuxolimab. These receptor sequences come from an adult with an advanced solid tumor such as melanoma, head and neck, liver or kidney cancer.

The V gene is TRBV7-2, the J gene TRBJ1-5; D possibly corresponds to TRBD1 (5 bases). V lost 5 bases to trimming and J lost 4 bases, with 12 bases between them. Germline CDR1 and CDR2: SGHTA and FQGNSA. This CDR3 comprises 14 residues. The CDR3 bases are TGTGCCAGCAGCGGGAGTGGGGGGAATCAGCCCCAGCATTTT. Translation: CASSGSGGNQPQHF.

In DNA form, the CDR3 reads TGTGCCAGCAGCTTCTCCCGAGAAACTGAAGCTTTCTTT. Protein sequence: CASSFSRETEAFF. V gene TRBV7-2 combines with J gene TRBJ1-1; D is uncertain. Per germline, CDR1 SGHTA and CDR2 FQGNSA. V lost 3 bases and J 5 bases, leaving 10 bases between the germline ends. The CDR3 is 13 amino acids.

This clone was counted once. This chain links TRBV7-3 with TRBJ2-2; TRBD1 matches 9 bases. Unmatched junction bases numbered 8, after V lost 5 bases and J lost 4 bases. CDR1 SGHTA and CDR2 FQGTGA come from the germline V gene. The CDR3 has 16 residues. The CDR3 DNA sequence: TGTGCCAGCAGCCTACAGGGGGCCCTCCTCACCGGGGAGCTGTTTTTT. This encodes CASSLQGALLTGELFF.

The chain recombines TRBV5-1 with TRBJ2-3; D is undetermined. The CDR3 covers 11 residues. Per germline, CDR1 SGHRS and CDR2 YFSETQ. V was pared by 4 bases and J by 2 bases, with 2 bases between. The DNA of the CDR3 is TGCGCCAGCAGCCTCACAGATACGCAGTATTTT. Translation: CASSLTDTQYF.

This CDR3 reads CASSPGDRALYGYTF. DNA for the CDR3: TGTGCCAGCAGCCCAGGTGACAGGGCTCTCTATGGCTACACCTTC. The J gene is TRBJ1-2, the V gene TRBV7-9; 7 positions agree with TRBD1. This CDR3 comprises 15 residues. Looked up from germline, CDR1 is SEHNR and CDR2 is FQNEAQ (reference sequence). The junction had 10 bases not matched to a gene; V was cut back by 5 bases and J by 4 bases. Filled out from reference TRBV7-9 and TRBJ1-2, the complete variable domain reads DTGVSQNPRHKITKRGQNVTFRCDPISEHNRLYWYRQTLGQGPEFLTYFQNEAQLEKSRLLSDRFSAERPKGSFSTLEIQRTEQGDSAMYLCASSPGDRALYGYTFGSGTRLTVV.